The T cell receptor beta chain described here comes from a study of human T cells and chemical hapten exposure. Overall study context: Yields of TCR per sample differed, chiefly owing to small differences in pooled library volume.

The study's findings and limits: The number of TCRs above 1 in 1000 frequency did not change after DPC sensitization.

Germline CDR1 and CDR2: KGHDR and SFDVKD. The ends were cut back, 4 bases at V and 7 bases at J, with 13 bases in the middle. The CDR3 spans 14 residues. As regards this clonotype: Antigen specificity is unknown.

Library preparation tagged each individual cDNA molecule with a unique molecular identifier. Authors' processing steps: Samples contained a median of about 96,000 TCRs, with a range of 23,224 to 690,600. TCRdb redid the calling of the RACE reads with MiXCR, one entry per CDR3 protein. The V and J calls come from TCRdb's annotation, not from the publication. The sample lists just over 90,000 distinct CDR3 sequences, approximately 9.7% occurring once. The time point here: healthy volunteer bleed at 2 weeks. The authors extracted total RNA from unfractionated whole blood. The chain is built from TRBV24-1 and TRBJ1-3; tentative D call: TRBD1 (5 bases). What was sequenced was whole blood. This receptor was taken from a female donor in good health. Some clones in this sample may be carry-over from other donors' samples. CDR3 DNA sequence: TGTGCCACCAGTGAAACAGGAGATCAGAACACCATATATTTT. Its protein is CATSETGDQNTIYF.